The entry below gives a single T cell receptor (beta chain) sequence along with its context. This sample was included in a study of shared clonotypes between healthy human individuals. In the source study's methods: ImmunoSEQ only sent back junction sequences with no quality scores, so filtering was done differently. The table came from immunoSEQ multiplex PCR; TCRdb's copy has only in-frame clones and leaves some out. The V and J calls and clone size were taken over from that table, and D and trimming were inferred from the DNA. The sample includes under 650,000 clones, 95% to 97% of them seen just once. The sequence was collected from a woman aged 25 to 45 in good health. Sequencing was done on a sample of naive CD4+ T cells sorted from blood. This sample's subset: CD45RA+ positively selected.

The CDR3 DNA sequence: TGTGCCAGCAGTGTTACCAGGGGTGAGCAGTACTTC. Residues: CASSVTRGEQYF. V usage is TRBV6-6 and J usage is TRBJ2-7; possible D gene TRBD1, 6 bases. Germline assignment: CDR1 MNHNY and CDR2 SVGAGI (reference sequence). Trimming left V 5 bases short and J 7 bases short, with 12 bases between. This CDR3 comprises 12 residues.